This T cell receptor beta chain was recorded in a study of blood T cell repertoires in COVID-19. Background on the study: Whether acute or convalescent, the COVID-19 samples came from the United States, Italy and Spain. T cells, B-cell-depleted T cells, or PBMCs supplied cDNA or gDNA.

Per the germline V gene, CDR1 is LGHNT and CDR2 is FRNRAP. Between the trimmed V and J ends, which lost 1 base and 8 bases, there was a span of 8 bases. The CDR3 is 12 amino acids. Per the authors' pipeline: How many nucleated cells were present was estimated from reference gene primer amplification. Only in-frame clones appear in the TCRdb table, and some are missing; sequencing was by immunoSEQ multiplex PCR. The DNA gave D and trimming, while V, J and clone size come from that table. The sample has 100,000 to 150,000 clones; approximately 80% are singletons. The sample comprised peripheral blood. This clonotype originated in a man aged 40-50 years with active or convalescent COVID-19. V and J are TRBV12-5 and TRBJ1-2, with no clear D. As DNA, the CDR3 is TGTGCTAGTGGTTTGGAAGCGAGCGGCTACACCTTC. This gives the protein CASGLEASGYTF.